This T cell receptor beta chain was identified in a study of cytomegalovirus exposure and HLA in healthy donors. Notes on the study in general: High specificity and sensitivity for cytomegalovirus status were reported for the classifier.

Sequencing used immunoSEQ multiplex PCR; TCRdb keeps in-frame clones, though not all of them. Of about 260,000 clones in the sample, 90% were seen once. As concerns this clone: The antigen is undetermined.

The CDR3 is 11 amino acids. CDR1 is LGHNA, CDR2 YNFKEQ, per germline. V shed 0 bases and J shed 5 bases, with 1 base lying between them. The source material was PBMCs. The gene calls are TRBV4-2 and TRBJ2-5; D unresolved. This TCR was recovered from a woman in her thirties in good health and CMV-seronegative. The CDR3 is CASSQEETQYF. As DNA, the CDR3 is TGTGCCAGCAGCCAAGAGGAGACCCAGTACTTC.